The sequence of this T cell receptor beta chain was determined in a study of identical twins. A single record per CDR3 protein comes from TCRdb applying MiXCR to the 5' RACE reads. This table holds around 680,000 distinct CDR3 sequences, roughly 8% found once. This CDR3 has 13 residues. With 4 bases clipped from V and 3 bases from J, the junction kept 6 bases outside the gene matches. Per germline, CDR1 SQVTM and CDR2 ANQGSEA. A further study also used this sample, focusing on yellow fever vaccine responses in identical twins.

The chain carries TRBV29-1 and TRBJ2-7; TRBD2 matches 7 bases. The sample taken for sequencing was PBMCs. This clonotype originated in a woman aged 18-30 years in good health. The CDR3 here is CSVAAGDHYEQYF. The CDR3, as DNA: TGCAGCGTTGCGGCGGGGGACCACTACGAGCAGTACTTC.